This T cell receptor beta chain was found in a study of blood T cell repertoires in COVID-19. About the study: The United States, Italy and Spain were the sources of the acute and convalescent COVID-19 samples. Sources were T cells, B-cell-depleted T cells, or PBMCs; the material itself was cDNA or gDNA.

The CDR3 length is 14 residues. Germline V lookup: CDR1 KGHDR, CDR2 SFDVKD. V was trimmed by 7 bases and J by 0 bases, leaving 6 bases between them. The authors' processing: Estimates of nucleated cell counts were drawn from the amplification of reference gene primers. Only in-frame clones appear in the TCRdb table, and some are missing; sequencing was by immunoSEQ multiplex PCR. D and trimming come from the DNA, and the V and J calls and clone size come from that table. The table records about 210,000 clones, approximately 84% of them present only once. This clone has only one observation. Sequenced sample: peripheral blood. This receptor was obtained from a woman aged 45-65 years with active or convalescent COVID-19. This rearrangement joins TRBV24-1 to TRBJ2-6; D unclear. The CDR3 DNA reads TGTGCCACCAGGTCTAGCTCTGGGGCCAACGTCCTGACTTTC. It yields the protein CATRSSSGANVLTF.